This T cell receptor beta chain was documented in a study of blood T cell repertoires in COVID-19. How the authors handled the data: The authors estimated nucleated cell counts from reference gene primer amplification. This table comes from immunoSEQ multiplex PCR, and its TCRdb copy is limited to in-frame clones, with some not included. The DNA was the basis for D and trimming; V, J and clone size are from that table. The table has about 39,000 clones, around 86% seen once. This clone was seen a single time. V lost 4 bases, J lost 0 bases, and 8 bases stayed unmatched. The CDR3 is made up of 15 amino acids. Germline values: CDR1 GTSNPN, CDR2 SVGIG (reference sequence).

The clonotype comes from a man between 35 and 55 years old with active COVID-19. The sequenced sample consisted of peripheral blood. J is TRBJ1-2 and V is TRBV30, with TRBD1 identical over 7 bases. In DNA, the CDR3 is TGTGCCTGGACCCGGAGGACAGGAACTAACTATGGCTACACCTTC. Residues: CAWTRRTGTNYGYTF.